The next 24 T cell receptor beta chains were all read from a single sample in a study of shared clonotypes between healthy human individuals. The data were produced by immunoSEQ multiplex PCR, yet TCRdb's version contains in-frame clones alone and is incomplete. The table lists under 1 million clones, 85% to 95% of them singletons. Positive CCR7 selection of CD45RO-negative cells yielded the naive CD8 cells, and terminally differentiated effector memory CD45RA+ cells were excluded. The sequenced material came from naive CD8+ T cells sorted from blood. All receptors derive from a man aged 25-45 years in good health.

The chain carries TRBV7-6 and TRBJ2-3, with D hard to call. Germline V lookup: CDR1 SGHVS, CDR2 FNYEAQ. The CDR3 has 15 amino acids. V was trimmed by 4 bases and J by 1 base, leaving 12 bases between them. The CDR3 loop reads CASSYGVGRTDTQYF. The CDR3 coding sequence is TGTGCCAGCAGCTACGGAGTAGGGCGCACAGATACGCAGTATTTT.

The rearrangement uses TRBV27 and TRBJ1-5; no clear D. Germline assignment: CDR1 MNHEY and CDR2 SMNVEV (reference sequence). Trimming shortened V by 5 bases and J by 1 base, and 9 bases separated the two germline ends. This CDR3 region has 14 residues. Here the CDR3 reads CASSHGASNQPQHF. CDR3 sequence (DNA): TGTGCCAGCAGTCATGGCGCGAGCAATCAGCCCCAGCATTTT.

The chain combines TRBV13 with TRBJ1-2, with D unresolved. CDR3 length equals 15 residues. Germline CDR1 is PRHDT and CDR2 is FYEKMQ (reference sequence). Deletions cut 5 bases from V and 6 bases from J, with 19 bases between. DNA for the CDR3: TGTGCCAGCAGCCTCTCCCTGCGTGGTTCAAATGGCTACACCTTC. Protein: CASSLSLRGSNGYTF.

This chain links TRBV10-1 with TRBJ2-3, with 8 bases fitting TRBD2. Germline lookup yields CDR1 WNHNN and CDR2 SYGVQD (reference sequence). This CDR3 has 15 amino acids. The V gene end was trimmed by 5 bases and the J gene end by 0 bases; junction bases not matched to a gene: 4. The CDR3 nucleotides are TGCGCCAGCAGTCCCACTAGCGGTAGCACAGATACGCAGTATTTT. Protein sequence: CASSPTSGSTDTQYF.

J is TRBJ2-7 and V is TRBV19; TRBD1 matches 7 bases. Trimming cost V 5 bases and J 0 bases; bases outside gene matches: 7. Germline V gene sequence: CDR1 LNHDA, CDR2 SQIVND (reference sequence). CDR3 length: 15 residues. The CDR3 loop is CASSLQGKSSYEQYF. The CDR3 DNA is TGTGCCAGTAGTTTACAGGGGAAGAGCTCCTACGAGCAGTACTTC.

V is TRBV4-3 and J is TRBJ2-1, with 11 nucleotides matching TRBD2. The CDR3 sequence is 19 residues long. Germline CDR1 is LGHNA and CDR2 is YSLEER. J was trimmed by 3 bases and V by 0 bases; bases with no gene match: 10. The DNA for the CDR3 is TGCGCCAGCAGCCAAGATAGTTCCGGGACTAGCGGAGACTACAATGAGCAGTTCTTC. It translates to CASSQDSSGTSGDYNEQFF.

J is TRBJ2-2 and V is TRBV19; D gene ambiguous. This CDR3 is 11 amino acids long. Trimming shortened V by 9 bases and J by 7 bases, and 9 bases separated the two germline ends. CDR1 LNHDA and CDR2 SQIVND come from the germline V gene (reference sequence). In DNA, the CDR3 is TGTGCCAGCAGTCAGTACGGGGAGCTGTTTTTT. This codes for CASSQYGELFF.

The chain joins TRBV27 to TRBJ1-1, with D possibly matching TRBD1 (5 bases). The CDR3 loop spans 16 amino acids. Germline values: CDR1 MNHEY, CDR2 SMNVEV (reference sequence). V was shortened by 3 bases and J by 0 bases, with 14 bases between the two germline ends. DNA for the CDR3: TGTGCCAGCAGTTTGGTCCCCGGCAGGGTGAACACTGAAGCTTTCTTT. It codes for CASSLVPGRVNTEAFF.

This chain connects TRBV7-6 to TRBJ1-1; possible D gene TRBD1, 6 bases. The V gene's germline CDR1 is SGHVS and CDR2 FNYEAQ. Trimming left V 5 bases short and J 5 bases short, with 9 bases between. CDR3 length equals 12 residues. The CDR3 DNA reads as TGTGCCAGCAGCCAAGGGGGGACTGAAGCTTTCTTT. Amino acids: CASSQGGTEAFF.

The CDR3 region has the DNA TGTGCCAGCAGCGCGGGGCCTAGCGGGAGGATCTCCGGGGAGCTGTTTTTT. Protein sequence: CASSAGPSGRISGELFF. The chain combines TRBV9 with TRBJ2-2; 11 bases map to TRBD2. The germline gives CDR1 SGDLS, CDR2 YYNGEE. This CDR3 has 17 residues. The J segment lost 6 bases and the V segment lost 3 bases, leaving 10 bases of the junction unmatched.

This chain connects TRBV30 to TRBJ1-1, with 10 nucleotides matching TRBD1. The CDR3 length is 16 residues. J gave up 4 bases and V 3 bases, and 11 bases lay outside the gene matches. CDR1 is GTSNPN and CDR2 is SVGIG in the germline V gene (reference sequence). CDR3 in DNA: TGTGCCTGGAGGGTCCCGGGACAGGGGATGAGCACTGAAGCTTTCTTT. Its translation is CAWRVPGQGMSTEAFF.

This clone came up once. The chain joins TRBV7-9 to TRBJ2-7; 9 nucleotides match TRBD1. J lost 3 bases, V lost 5 bases, and 11 bases had no gene match. Germline V CDR1 and CDR2: SEHNR, FQNEAQ (reference sequence). The CDR3 extends over 16 amino acids. The CDR3 spells CASSQPRDRGGYEQYF. CDR3 nucleotide sequence: TGTGCCAGCAGCCAACCCCGTGACAGGGGGGGCTACGAGCAGTACTTC. Drawing the rest from reference TRBV7-9 and TRBJ2-7, the complete variable domain is DTGVSQNPRHKITKRGQNVTFRCDPISEHNRLYWYRQTLGQGPEFLTYFQNEAQLEKSRLLSDRFSAERPKGSFSTLEIQRTEQGDSAMYLCASSQPRDRGGYEQYFGPGTRLTVT.

V usage is TRBV7-9 and J usage is TRBJ1-4; D is possibly TRBD1 (5 bases). Germline V lookup: CDR1 SEHNR, CDR2 FQNEAQ (reference sequence). The CDR3 totals 15 residues. V shed 5 bases and J shed 5 bases, with 15 bases lying between them. In nucleotides, the CDR3 is TGTGCCAGCAGCCCGCGGGACCGCCCAAATGAAAAACTGTTTTTT. This translates into CASSPRDRPNEKLFF.

The chain joins TRBV27 to TRBJ2-5, with D possibly TRBD1 on 6 matching bases. V lost 5 bases, J lost 0 bases, and 22 bases lay in between. The germline gives CDR1 MNHEY, CDR2 SMNVEV (reference sequence). The CDR3 consists of 18 residues. In DNA, the CDR3 is TGTGCCAGCAGTCTTGGGCGGCAGGGGAGAGGGAACCAAGAGACCCAGTACTTC. Its translation is CASSLGRQGRGNQETQYF.

The chain carries TRBV7-9 and TRBJ2-1, with 8 bases identical to TRBD2. The germline gives CDR1 SEHNR, CDR2 FQNEAQ (reference sequence). This CDR3 spans 15 amino acids. Trimming removed 4 bases from V and 5 bases from J; junction bases left unmatched: 7. The CDR3 nucleotides are TGTGCCAGCAGCTCGGGACTAGGCGGGGACAATGAGCAGTTCTTC. The encoded protein is CASSSGLGGDNEQFF.

The V gene is TRBV18, the J gene TRBJ1-1, with no clear D. Germline loops: CDR1 KGHSH, CDR2 LQKENI. V gave up 3 bases and J gave up 0 bases, with 8 bases separating them. There are 14 residues in the CDR3. In nucleotides, the CDR3 is TGTGCCAGCTCACCGGATAGCATGAACACTGAAGCTTTCTTT. Its protein product is CASSPDSMNTEAFF.

The chain combines TRBV7-9 with TRBJ2-1; D not resolved. The V end was cut by 5 bases, the J end by 8 bases, with 10 bases between. This CDR3 is 12 amino acids long. Germline V gene sequence: CDR1 SEHNR, CDR2 FQNEAQ (reference sequence). The CDR3 region is CASSPRWDEQFF. CDR3 nucleotides: TGTGCCAGCAGCCCCCGCTGGGATGAGCAGTTCTTC.

J is TRBJ2-7 and V is TRBV7-8; D is uncertain. This CDR3 has 15 residues. CDR1 and CDR2 (germline): SGHVS, FQNEAQ. V was cut by 1 base and J by 0 bases, with 10 bases left in between. CDR3 amino acids: CASSLEGSNSYEQYF. CDR3 DNA: TGTGCCAGCAGCTTAGAAGGTAGTAACTCCTACGAGCAGTACTTC.

This chain uses TRBV25-1 with TRBJ2-7; 7 nucleotides match TRBD2. The germline CDR1 and CDR2 sequences are MGHDK and SYGVNS. The CDR3 is 16 amino acids. V lost 4 bases, J lost 2 bases, and 11 bases stayed unmatched. CDR3 region: CASSGWEGQKTYEQYF. As DNA, the CDR3 is TGTGCCAGCAGTGGGTGGGAGGGCCAAAAAACCTACGAGCAGTACTTC.

The chain's CDR3 is CASSTPEDRKPGNTIYF. DNA for the CDR3: TGTGCCAGCAGCACTCCGGAGGACAGAAAGCCTGGAAACACCATATATTTT. This chain joins TRBV7-9 and TRBJ1-3, with D tentatively TRBD1 (6 bases). Germline values: CDR1 SEHNR, CDR2 FQNEAQ (reference sequence). There are 17 residues in the CDR3. Trimming left V 5 bases short and J 2 bases short, with 19 bases between.

The chain uses TRBV19 and TRBJ2-1; TRBD2 aligns across 14 bases. The CDR3 totals 15 residues. The germline V gene has CDR1 LNHDA and CDR2 SQIVND (reference sequence). The V segment lost 4 bases and the J segment 9 bases; nucleotides outside the gene matches: 5. DNA for the CDR3: TGTGCCAGTAGTAAGGGACTAGCGGGAGTTAGTGAGCAGTTCTTC. Its translation: CASSKGLAGVSEQFF.

The rearrangement uses TRBV7-8 and TRBJ2-3; TRBD2 matches 16 bases. Trimming cost V 6 bases and J 4 bases; bases outside gene matches: 19. Germline values: CDR1 SGHVS, CDR2 FQNEAQ. The CDR3 sequence is 21 residues long. The CDR3 region is CASSKLGGTSGRALGADTQYF. The CDR3 DNA sequence: TGTGCCAGCAGTAAACTTGGTGGGACTAGCGGGAGGGCCCTGGGAGCAGATACGCAGTATTTT.

The J gene is TRBJ2-3, the V gene TRBV11-2, with TRBD1 as a possible D gene (5 bases). The germline V gene encodes CDR1 SGHAT and CDR2 FQNNGV. The V end was cut by 5 bases, the J end by 6 bases, with 9 bases between. The CDR3 covers 12 residues. CDR3 amino acids: CASSPGWDTQYF. The CDR3 DNA reads as TGTGCCAGCAGCCCAGGGTGGGATACGCAGTATTTT.

The chain couples TRBV5-4 to TRBJ2-7; 9 bases match TRBD1. Germline CDR1 is SGHNT and CDR2 is YYREEE (reference sequence). The length of the CDR3 is 17 residues. J lost 2 bases, V lost 4 bases, and 13 bases had no gene match. The CDR3 sequence: CASSRAPGDRATYEQYF. The CDR3 DNA reads TGTGCCAGCAGCAGGGCCCCCGGGGACAGGGCAACCTACGAGCAGTACTTC.